The T cell receptor beta chain under discussion was sequenced for a study of blood T cell repertoires in COVID-19. Study-level background: Acute and convalescent COVID-19 samples came from the United States, Italy and Spain. PBMCs, B-cell-depleted T cells, or T cells were the source of the cDNA or gDNA that made up the material.

The CDR3 extends over 17 amino acids. Germline V gives CDR1 SGHRS, CDR2 YFSETQ. Trimming shortened V by 0 bases and J by 3 bases, and 15 bases separated the two germline ends. As originally analysed: Researchers report that nucleated cell counts were estimated from reference gene primer amplification. Some clones are missing from TCRdb's copy, which holds only in-frame ones; the method was immunoSEQ multiplex PCR. D and trimming were read from the DNA, whereas the V and J calls and clone size are those reported in that table. The table has 100,000 or so clones, 80% to 85% seen once; the top ten hold 1.5% to 2.5%.

Sequenced input: peripheral blood. The receptor was isolated from an older man with active or convalescent COVID-19. V gene TRBV5-1 combines with J gene TRBJ2-2; D is possibly TRBD1 (6 bases). The CDR3, as DNA: TGCGCCAGCAGCTTGGCCTTGGACAGCTCTTACACCGGGGAGCTGTTTTTT. Its protein product is CASSLALDSSYTGELFF.